Listed below are T cell receptor beta chains from one sample, sequenced in a study of blood T cell repertoires in COVID-19. The data were produced by immunoSEQ multiplex PCR, yet TCRdb's version contains in-frame clones alone and is incomplete. The sample yields some 130,000 clones, approximately 80% seen once. What was sequenced was peripheral blood. The receptor set was obtained from a man in his 70s with acute or convalescent COVID-19. Both conserved end residues are part of each CDR3. A D gene is named only where the DNA matches it firmly. Some rows have no size entry. The others give once, few or many, or a class for an expanded clone.

v_gene	j_gene	abundance	d_gene	CDR3nt	CDR3aa
TRBV11-2	TRBJ2-7	-	TRBD1	TGTGCCAGCAGCAATTGGACAGGCTCCTACGAGCAGTACTTC	CASSNWTGSYEQYF
TRBV7-9	TRBJ1-5	once	-	TGTGCCAGCAGCTTAGGGCCCCAAAGGGGGGGAGACAATCAGCCCCAGCATTTT	CASSLGPQRGGDNQPQHF
TRBV2	TRBJ2-7	-	TRBD1	TGTGCCAGCAGTTCCAGGACAGGGCGCGAGCAGTACTTC	CASSSRTGREQYF
TRBV20-1	TRBJ1-1	-	-	TGCAGTGCTAGTCTGACAGGGAACACTGAAGCTTTCTTT	CSASLTGNTEAFF
TRBV4-1	TRBJ2-2	-	-	TGCGCCAGCAGCCTCCGGGACACCGCGAACACCGGGGAGCTGTTTTTT	CASSLRDTANTGELFF
TRBV11-2	TRBJ2-7	-	TRBD1	TGTGCCAGCAGCTCCCGGACAGGCTCCTCCTACGAGCAGTACTTC	CASSSRTGSSYEQYF
TRBV11-2	TRBJ2-4	-	-	TGTGCCAGCAGCTTCGCGCGGGAAAACATTCAGTACTTC	CASSFARENIQYF
TRBV6-5	TRBJ2-7	-	TRBD2	TGTGCCAGCAGTTTAGAGCGGGGGGTCTCCTACGAGCAGTACTTC	CASSLERGVSYEQYF
TRBV3-1/TRBV3-2	TRBJ2-7	-	-	TGTGCCAGCAGCCTTGGCCTCTACGAGCAGTACTTC	CASSLGLYEQYF
TRBV12-3/TRBV12-4	TRBJ1-1	-	-	TGTGCCAGCAGTTTGACGGGGAACACTGAAGCTTTCTTT	CASSLTGNTEAFF
TRBV2	TRBJ2-2	once	TRBD1	TGTGCCAGCAGGTCGGGACAGGGGGGAGCCGGGGAGCTGTTTTTT	CASRSGQGGAGELFF
TRBV6-5	TRBJ1-5	-	-	TGTGCCAGCAGACCAGACAGAAATCAGCCCCAGCATTTT	CASRPDRNQPQHF
TRBV10-3	TRBJ1-1	-	-	TGTGCCATCAATCGCGTAGGGGTCGGGAACACTGAAGCTTTCTTT	CAINRVGVGNTEAFF
TRBV5-1	TRBJ1-1	-	TRBD1	TGCGCCAGCAGCAATGGACAGGCCGTCTTGAACACTGAAGCTTTCTTT	CASSNGQAVLNTEAFF
TRBV7-2	TRBJ2-5	-	TRBD2	TGTGCCAGCAGCCCCCGGACTAGCGGGGAGGAGACCCAGTACTTC	CASSPRTSGEETQYF
TRBV10-1	TRBJ2-1	-	TRBD2	TGCGCCAGCTCCGGGGGCGGGCTAGCGGGGAACAATGAGCAGTTCTTC	CASSGGGLAGNNEQFF
TRBV6-4	TRBJ2-2	few	-	TGTGCCAGCAGTGCACAGGCAGGGACGAACACCGGGGAGCTGTTTTTT	CASSAQAGTNTGELFF
TRBV28	TRBJ2-7	many	TRBD1	TGTGCCAGCATCCCACAGGGGGCTGGGTACGAGCAGTACTTC	CASIPQGAGYEQYF
TRBV18	TRBJ1-2	-	-	TGTGCCAGCGGTGGGCCCACCTATGGCTACACCTTC	CASGGPTYGYTF
TRBV27	TRBJ2-7	-	TRBD1	TGTGCCAGCAGTTTCCAGGGGGCCTGGGAGCAGTACTTC	CASSFQGAWEQYF
TRBV19	TRBJ2-2	-	TRBD1	TGTGCCACCGACCAGGGGGCGCCGGGCACCGGGGAGCTGTTTTTT	CATDQGAPGTGELFF
TRBV7-8	TRBJ2-7	-	-	TGTGCCAGCAGCTTAGGGGAGGCTAGCGAGCAGTACTTC	CASSLGEASEQYF
TRBV28	TRBJ1-2	-	-	TGTGCCAGCAGACTAAGGGGCTATGGCTACACCTTC	CASRLRGYGYTF
TRBV7-9	TRBJ1-4	-	-	TGTGCCAGCAGCACCCGGGCGGCAGGCGGGGAAAAACTGTTTTTT	CASSTRAAGGEKLFF
TRBV5-4	TRBJ1-2	-	-	TGTGCCAGCAGCTTGGGGGGCCAGGGCGCCTATGGCTACACCTTC	CASSLGGQGAYGYTF
TRBV5-6	TRBJ2-7	-	TRBD1	TGTGCCAGCAGCTTGGGGGACAGGTCTTACGGAGGGCAGTACTTC	CASSLGDRSYGGQYF
TRBV18	TRBJ1-5	few	-	TGTGCCAGCTCAGTTGGGGCAGGAAGGGATCAGCCCCAGCATTTT	CASSVGAGRDQPQHF
TRBV3-1/TRBV3-2	TRBJ2-7	-	-	TGTGCCAGCAGCCAAGGGGGGACAATGGACTACGAGCAGTACTTC	CASSQGGTMDYEQYF
TRBV6-1	TRBJ2-7	many	TRBD1	TGTGCCAGCAGTGAGACCGACAGGGTATACGAGCAGTACTTC	CASSETDRVYEQYF
TRBV6-5	TRBJ1-3	-	-	TGTGCCAGCACCTCGTCCGGAAACACCATATATTTT	CASTSSGNTIYF
TRBV6-5	TRBJ1-3	-	-	TGTGCCAGCGGGGAGGGGCGTGGAAACACCATATATTTT	CASGEGRGNTIYF
TRBV7-6	TRBJ2-1	-	-	TGTGCCAGCAGCAGAGGTTTCCGAGAAGTCTATGAGCAGTTCTTC	CASSRGFREVYEQFF
TRBV6-5	TRBJ1-5	once	-	TGTGCCAGCAGTTACTCAGCGGGCAGCCGAAATCAGCCCCAGCATTTT	CASSYSAGSRNQPQHF
TRBV5-1	TRBJ2-2	-	-	TGCGCCAGCAGCCCACTCTCCGGCACCGGGGAGCTGTTTTTT	CASSPLSGTGELFF
TRBV2	TRBJ1-1	-	-	TGTGCCAGCAAGGACAGACAGAACACTGAAGCTTTCTTT	CASKDRQNTEAFF